This is a list of T cell receptor beta chains from one sample in a study of blood T cell repertoires in COVID-19. Assay: immunoSEQ multiplex PCR; the TCRdb copy retains only in-frame clones and omits some. Seen here are about 55,000 clones, 87% observed once, and the top ten hold roughly 3.6%. The specimen sequenced was peripheral blood. The receptors shown here come from a man between 40 and 49 years old with COVID-19, enrolled during active disease. The CDR3 runs from the conserved cysteine through the conserved F or W. The D gene is left open where the match is weak. Part of the rows lack a size; the others show once, few, many or a class for expanded clones.

j_gene: TRBJ1-5; v_gene: TRBV19; abundance: few; d_gene: -; CDR3aa: CASIPIGGGEDQPQHF; CDR3nt: TGTGCCAGTATACCCATTGGGGGGGGCGAAGATCAGCCCCAGCATTTT
j_gene: TRBJ1-6; v_gene: TRBV30; abundance: -; d_gene: -; CDR3aa: CAWTGTRVEALHF; CDR3nt: TGTGCCTGGACCGGGACACGGGTGGAGGCCCTCCACTTT
j_gene: TRBJ1-5; v_gene: TRBV29-1; abundance: few; d_gene: -; CDR3aa: CSVSRGYNQPQHF; CDR3nt: TGCAGCGTATCAAGAGGGTACAATCAGCCCCAGCATTTT
j_gene: TRBJ2-7; v_gene: TRBV11-3; abundance: -; d_gene: -; CDR3aa: CASSSRTTWGVREQYF; CDR3nt: TGTGCCAGCAGCTCCCGAACCACCTGGGGGGTGCGCGAGCAGTACTTC
j_gene: TRBJ1-1; v_gene: TRBV30; abundance: -; d_gene: TRBD1; CDR3aa: CAWEPGQGSEAFF; CDR3nt: TGTGCCTGGGAACCGGGACAGGGGTCTGAAGCTTTCTTT
j_gene: TRBJ1-6; v_gene: TRBV19; abundance: -; d_gene: -; CDR3aa: CASSPGTSPTKSSYNSPLHF; CDR3nt: TGTGCCAGTAGTCCGGGAACCTCCCCCACAAAGAGCTCCTATAATTCACCCCTCCACTTT
j_gene: TRBJ2-4; v_gene: TRBV19; abundance: once; d_gene: -; CDR3aa: CASSTDYPREHIQYF; CDR3nt: TGTGCCAGTAGTACCGACTATCCTAGAGAACACATTCAGTACTTC
j_gene: TRBJ1-2; v_gene: TRBV28; abundance: -; d_gene: -; CDR3aa: CASRTGSGAYGYTF; CDR3nt: TGTGCCAGCAGGACCGGCAGTGGGGCTTATGGCTACACCTTC
j_gene: TRBJ2-3; v_gene: TRBV29-1; abundance: once; d_gene: -; CDR3aa: CSGVLSTDTQYF; CDR3nt: TGCAGCGGAGTTTTAAGCACAGATACGCAGTATTTT
j_gene: TRBJ2-4; v_gene: TRBV19; abundance: -; d_gene: TRBD1; CDR3aa: CASSIVDRGYEYIQYF; CDR3nt: TGTGCCAGTAGTATAGTGGACAGGGGCTATGAGTACATTCAGTACTTC
j_gene: TRBJ2-2; v_gene: TRBV15; abundance: -; d_gene: TRBD1; CDR3aa: CATSRGDSNTGELFF; CDR3nt: TGTGCCACCAGCAGAGGGGACAGTAACACCGGGGAGCTGTTTTTT
j_gene: TRBJ2-7; v_gene: TRBV11-2; abundance: -; d_gene: -; CDR3aa: CASSFHGSGPYEQYF; CDR3nt: TGTGCCAGCAGCTTCCATGGGAGCGGTCCCTACGAGCAGTACTTC
j_gene: TRBJ1-6; v_gene: TRBV30; abundance: -; d_gene: -; CDR3aa: CAWKLLAPYNSPLHF; CDR3nt: TGTGCCTGGAAACTCCTCGCGCCCTATAATTCACCCCTCCACTTT
j_gene: TRBJ1-1; v_gene: TRBV19; abundance: -; d_gene: TRBD1; CDR3aa: CASSPLGTGVTEAFF; CDR3nt: TGTGCCAGTAGTCCCCTGGGGACAGGGGTGACTGAAGCTTTCTTT
j_gene: TRBJ2-1; v_gene: TRBV12-5; abundance: -; d_gene: -; CDR3aa: CASGLVLGEQFF; CDR3nt: TGTGCTAGTGGTTTGGTACTAGGCGAGCAGTTCTTC
j_gene: TRBJ1-6; v_gene: TRBV28; abundance: -; d_gene: -; CDR3aa: CASNFAGGYNSPLHF; CDR3nt: TGTGCCAGCAACTTTGCGGGGGGGTATAATTCACCCCTCCACTTT
j_gene: TRBJ2-1; v_gene: TRBV5-8; abundance: -; d_gene: -; CDR3aa: CATQMSGGTGTQFF; CDR3nt: TGTGCCACCCAGATGAGTGGGGGGACGGGGACGCAGTTCTTC
j_gene: TRBJ2-6; v_gene: TRBV4-1; abundance: -; d_gene: -; CDR3aa: CASSHNEGSGANVLTF; CDR3nt: TGCGCCAGCAGCCACAACGAGGGCTCTGGGGCCAACGTCCTGACTTTC
j_gene: TRBJ2-7; v_gene: TRBV7-8; abundance: once; d_gene: -; CDR3aa: CASSSPARQGGEQYF; CDR3nt: TGTGCCAGCAGCTCCCCGGCGAGGCAGGGTGGCGAGCAGTACTTC
j_gene: TRBJ2-3; v_gene: TRBV5-4; abundance: -; d_gene: TRBD1; CDR3aa: CASSLRTGNTDTQYF; CDR3nt: TGTGCCAGCAGCTTACGGACAGGGAATACAGATACGCAGTATTTT
j_gene: TRBJ2-1; v_gene: TRBV6-1; abundance: -; d_gene: TRBD2; CDR3aa: CASSDRPPGLAGGNEQFF; CDR3nt: TGTGCCAGCAGTGACCGACCTCCCGGACTAGCGGGTGGGAATGAGCAGTTCTTC
j_gene: TRBJ1-3; v_gene: TRBV18; abundance: -; d_gene: -; CDR3aa: CASSLTPGNTIYF; CDR3nt: TGTGCCAGCTCACTTACACCTGGAAACACCATATATTTT
j_gene: TRBJ2-7; v_gene: TRBV7-3; abundance: few; d_gene: -; CDR3aa: CASSFLGAHEQYF; CDR3nt: TGTGCCAGCAGCTTTTTGGGGGCCCACGAGCAGTACTTC
j_gene: TRBJ2-7; v_gene: TRBV2; abundance: -; d_gene: -; CDR3aa: CASILGGASYEQYF; CDR3nt: TGTGCCAGCATCCTCGGCGGAGCCTCCTACGAGCAGTACTTC
j_gene: TRBJ1-1; v_gene: TRBV10-3; abundance: -; d_gene: -; CDR3aa: CAISESAGGDTEAFF; CDR3nt: TGTGCCATCAGTGAGTCGGCGGGGGGTGACACTGAAGCTTTCTTT
j_gene: TRBJ2-7; v_gene: TRBV27; abundance: -; d_gene: -; CDR3aa: CASSPLGGGNEQYF; CDR3nt: TGTGCCAGCAGTCCCCTTGGAGGGGGCAACGAGCAGTACTTC